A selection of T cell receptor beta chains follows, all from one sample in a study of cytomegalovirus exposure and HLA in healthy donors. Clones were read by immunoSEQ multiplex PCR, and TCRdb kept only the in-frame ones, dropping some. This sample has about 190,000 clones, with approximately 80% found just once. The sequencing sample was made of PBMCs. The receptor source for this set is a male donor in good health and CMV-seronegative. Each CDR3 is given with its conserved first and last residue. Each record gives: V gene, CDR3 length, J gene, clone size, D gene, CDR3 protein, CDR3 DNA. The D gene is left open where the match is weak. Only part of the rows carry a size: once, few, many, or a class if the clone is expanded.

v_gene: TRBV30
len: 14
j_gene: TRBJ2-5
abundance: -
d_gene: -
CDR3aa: CAWILAGAKETQYF
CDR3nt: TGTGCCTGGATCTTGGCGGGGGCAAAGGAGACCCAGTACTTC

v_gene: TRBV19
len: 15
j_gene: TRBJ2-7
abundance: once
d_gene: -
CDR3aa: CASTQGPSYSYEQYF
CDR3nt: TGTGCCAGTACCCAGGGGCCCAGCTACTCCTACGAGCAGTACTTC

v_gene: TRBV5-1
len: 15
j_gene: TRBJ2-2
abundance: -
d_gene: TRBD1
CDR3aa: CASSGTGGDTGELFF
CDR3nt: TGCGCCAGCAGCGGGACAGGGGGCGACACCGGGGAGCTGTTTTTT

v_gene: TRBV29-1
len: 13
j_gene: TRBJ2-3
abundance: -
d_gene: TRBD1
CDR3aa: CSVEGQAEDTQYF
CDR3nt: TGCAGCGTGGAAGGACAGGCGGAGGATACGCAGTATTTT

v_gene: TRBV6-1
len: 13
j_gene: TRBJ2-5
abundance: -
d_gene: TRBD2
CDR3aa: CASMGLAEETQYF
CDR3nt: TGTGCCAGCATGGGACTAGCAGAAGAGACCCAGTACTTC

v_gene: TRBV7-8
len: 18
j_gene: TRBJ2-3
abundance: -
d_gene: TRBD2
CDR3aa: CASSLVASGRAFTDTQYF
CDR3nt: TGTGCCAGCAGCTTAGTAGCTAGCGGGAGGGCCTTTACAGATACGCAGTATTTT

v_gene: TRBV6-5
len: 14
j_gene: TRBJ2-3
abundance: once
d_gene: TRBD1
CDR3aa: CASKAQGRTDTQYF
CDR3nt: TGTGCCAGCAAGGCACAGGGGCGCACAGATACGCAGTATTTT

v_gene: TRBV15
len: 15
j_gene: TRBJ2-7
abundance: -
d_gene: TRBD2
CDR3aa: CATSRVLIAGGEQYF
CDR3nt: TGTGCCACCAGCAGAGTGCTAATAGCGGGAGGCGAGCAGTACTTC

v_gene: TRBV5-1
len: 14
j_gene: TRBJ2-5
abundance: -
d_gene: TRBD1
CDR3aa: CASSIGQGQETQYF
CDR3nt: TGCGCCAGCAGCATAGGACAGGGGCAAGAGACCCAGTACTTC

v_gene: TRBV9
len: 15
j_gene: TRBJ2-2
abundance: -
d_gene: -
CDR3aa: CASSVASSISGELFF
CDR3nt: TGTGCCAGCAGCGTAGCTTCTAGCATCTCCGGGGAGCTGTTTTTT

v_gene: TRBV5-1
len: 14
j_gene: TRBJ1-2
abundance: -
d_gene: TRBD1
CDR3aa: CASSRDSGNYGYTF
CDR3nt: TGCGCCAGCTCTAGGGACAGTGGAAACTATGGCTACACCTTC

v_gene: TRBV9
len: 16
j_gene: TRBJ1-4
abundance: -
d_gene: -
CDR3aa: CASSVGGGIGMEKLFF
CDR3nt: TGTGCCAGCAGCGTAGGAGGAGGGATTGGAATGGAAAAACTGTTTTTT

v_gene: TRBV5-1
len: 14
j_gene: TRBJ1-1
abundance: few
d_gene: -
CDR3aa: CASSPRDGDTEAFF
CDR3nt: TGCGCCAGCAGCCCCAGGGATGGAGACACTGAAGCTTTCTTT

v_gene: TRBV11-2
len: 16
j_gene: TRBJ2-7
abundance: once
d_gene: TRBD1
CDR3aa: CASSRTGRPGVGEQYF
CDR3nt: TGTGCCAGCAGTCGGACAGGGCGGCCGGGGGTCGGAGAGCAGTACTTC

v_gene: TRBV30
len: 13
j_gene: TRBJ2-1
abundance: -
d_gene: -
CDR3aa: CAWSDDSEHEQFF
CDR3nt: TGTGCCTGGAGTGACGACTCTGAGCATGAGCAGTTCTTC

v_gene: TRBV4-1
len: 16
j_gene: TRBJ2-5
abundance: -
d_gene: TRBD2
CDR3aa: CASSRTMGGTPETQYF
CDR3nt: TGCGCCAGCAGCCGGACCATGGGGGGGACTCCAGAGACCCAGTACTTC

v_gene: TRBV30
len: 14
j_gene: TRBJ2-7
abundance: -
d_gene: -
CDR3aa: CAWSVEVAAGEQYF
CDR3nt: TGTGCCTGGAGTGTAGAGGTGGCAGCCGGCGAGCAGTACTTC

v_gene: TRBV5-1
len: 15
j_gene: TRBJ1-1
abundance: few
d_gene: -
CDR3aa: CASSLGTFSGTEAFF
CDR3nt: TGCGCCAGCAGCCTCGGGACTTTCTCGGGCACTGAAGCTTTCTTT

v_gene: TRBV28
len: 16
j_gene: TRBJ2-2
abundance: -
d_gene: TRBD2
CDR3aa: CASSLQSGGLAGELFF
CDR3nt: TGTGCCAGCAGTTTACAAAGCGGGGGGTTAGCCGGGGAGCTGTTTTTT

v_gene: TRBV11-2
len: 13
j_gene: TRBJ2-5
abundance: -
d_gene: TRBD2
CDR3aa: CASTLREGETQYF
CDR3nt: TGTGCCAGCACCCTACGGGAGGGAGAGACCCAGTACTTC

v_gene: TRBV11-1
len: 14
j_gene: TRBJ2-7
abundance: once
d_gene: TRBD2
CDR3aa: CATGLAGVGNEQYF
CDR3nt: TGTGCCACCGGACTAGCGGGAGTCGGCAACGAGCAGTACTTC

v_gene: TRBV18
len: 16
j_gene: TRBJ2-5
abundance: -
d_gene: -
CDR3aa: CASSPDTSGGLETQYF
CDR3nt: TGTGCCAGCTCACCCGATACGTCGGGGGGCCTGGAGACCCAGTACTTC

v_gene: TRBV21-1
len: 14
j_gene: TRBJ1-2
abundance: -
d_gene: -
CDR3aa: CAGLLQAANYGYTF
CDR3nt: TGTGCCGGTCTATTACAGGCCGCTAACTATGGCTACACCTTC

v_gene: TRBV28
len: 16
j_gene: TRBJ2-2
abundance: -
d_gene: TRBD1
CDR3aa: CASSFGDRGYTGELFF
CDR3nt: TGTGCCAGCAGTTTCGGGGACAGGGGTTACACCGGGGAGCTGTTTTTT

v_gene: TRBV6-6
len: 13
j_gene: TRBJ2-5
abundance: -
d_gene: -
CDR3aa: CASSYALEETQYF
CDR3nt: TGTGCCAGCAGTTACGCTCTAGAAGAGACCCAGTACTTC

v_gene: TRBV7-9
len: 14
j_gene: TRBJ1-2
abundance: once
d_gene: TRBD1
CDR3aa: CASSLQGGPYGYTF
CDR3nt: TGTGCCAGCAGCCTACAGGGGGGCCCCTATGGCTACACCTTC